A single sample gave rise to the 10 T cell receptor beta chains below, sequenced in a study of blood T cell repertoires in COVID-19. TCRdb's table, derived via immunoSEQ multiplex PCR, lists solely in-frame clones and lacks some. Seen here are 120,000 to 150,000 clones, over 70% observed once, and the top ten hold about 5.7%. Input material: peripheral blood. The origin of the receptors is an elderly man with acute or convalescent COVID-19.

V usage is TRBV27 and J usage is TRBJ1-1; D ambiguous. V shed 2 bases and J shed 5 bases, with 24 bases lying between them. The length of the CDR3 is 18 residues. CDR1 is MNHEY and CDR2 is SMNVEV in the germline V gene (reference sequence). This CDR3 is CASSLSQRLPVRGTEAFF. The CDR3 nucleotides are TGTGCCAGCAGTTTAAGTCAACGACTCCCCGTTCGAGGGACTGAAGCTTTCTTT.

This rearrangement joins TRBV1 to TRBJ2-1; the DNA was not compared with TRBD1, the D call given in the table. TRBV1 is shown as a pseudogene. CDR3 length equals 12 residues. CDR3 DNA: TGCACCAGTCCAGGGCGGTACAATGAGCAGTTCTTC. It specifies CTSPGRYNEQFF.

The CDR3 is CASRTRDSMNTEAFF. The CDR3 bases are TGTGCCAGTAGGACCCGGGACAGCATGAACACTGAAGCTTTCTTT. The J gene is TRBJ1-1, the V gene TRBV19; 7 bases align to TRBD1. This CDR3 contains 15 residues. Trimming cost V 6 bases and J 0 bases; bases outside gene matches: 7. CDR1 is LNHDA, CDR2 SQIVND, per germline (reference sequence).

J is TRBJ2-6 and V is TRBV7-9; D possibly corresponds to TRBD1 (5 bases). This CDR3 has 15 residues. V lost 5 bases and J 2 bases, leaving 10 bases between the germline ends. The V gene's germline CDR1 is SEHNR and CDR2 FQNEAQ (reference sequence). The CDR3 coding sequence is TGTGCCAGCAGCCCTCGACAGCCTGGGGCCAACGTCCTGACTTTC. Encoded protein: CASSPRQPGANVLTF.

The chain links TRBV19 to TRBJ2-3, with D possibly TRBD1 on 5 matching bases. V gave up 2 bases and J gave up 2 bases, with 11 bases separating them. The CDR3 loop spans 15 amino acids. Germline CDR1 and CDR2: LNHDA and SQIVND (reference sequence). The CDR3 region has the DNA TGTGCCAGTAGTATAATTGCAGGGTCCACAGATACGCAGTATTTT. It yields the protein CASSIIAGSTDTQYF.

The chain uses TRBV5-8 and TRBJ2-3; D call uncertain. Trimming removed 1 base from V and 2 bases from J, with 14 bases in between. From germline, CDR1 is SGHTS and CDR2 YDEGEE. The CDR3 loop spans 16 amino acids. For the CDR3, the DNA is TGTGCCAGCAGCTTGCAACAAGCGAAGGTCACAGATACGCAGTATTTT. Its translation is CASSLQQAKVTDTQYF. The complete variable domain, with remaining parts taken from reference TRBV5-8 and TRBJ2-3, reads EAGVTQSPTHLIKTRGQQATLRCSPISGHTSVYWYQQALGLGLQFLLWYDEGEERNRGNFPPRFSGRQFPNYSSELNVNALELEDSALYLCASSLQQAKVTDTQYFGPGTRLTVL.

This clone was seen only once. V usage is TRBV10-1 and J usage is TRBJ2-1, with 12 bases lining up with TRBD2. This CDR3 comprises 15 residues. V was clipped by 4 bases and J by 9 bases; unmatched bases: 7. Per the germline V gene, CDR1 is WNHNN and CDR2 is SYGVQD (reference sequence). The CDR3, as DNA: TGCGCCAGCAGTGCGGTGGCTAGCGGGAGGGGTGAGCAGTTCTTC. It codes for CASSAVASGRGEQFF.

V and J are TRBV5-8 and TRBJ1-1; D is perhaps TRBD1 (5 bases). Germline V lookup: CDR1 SGHTS, CDR2 YDEGEE. The V end was cut by 4 bases, the J end by 1 base, with 14 bases between. This CDR3 spans 15 amino acids. The CDR3 nucleotides read TGTGCCAGCAGCACCCAGGTCGGGGGGAACACTGAAGCTTTCTTT. Protein product: CASSTQVGGNTEAFF. Full variable domain (missing parts from reference TRBV5-8 and TRBJ1-1): EAGVTQSPTHLIKTRGQQATLRCSPISGHTSVYWYQQALGLGLQFLLWYDEGEERNRGNFPPRFSGRQFPNYSSELNVNALELEDSALYLCASSTQVGGNTEAFFGQGTRLTVV.

The rearrangement links TRBV29-1 to TRBJ2-1; possible D gene TRBD1, 6 bases. CDR3 length equals 14 residues. V was shortened by 6 bases and J by 6 bases, with 18 bases between the two germline ends. Germline V lookup: CDR1 SQVTM, CDR2 ANQGSEA. The CDR3 here is CSVPTGPVSNEQFF. The DNA for the CDR3 is TGCAGCGTCCCTACAGGGCCCGTAAGCAATGAGCAGTTCTTC.

CDR3 in DNA: TGTGCCATCAGGGGGACTAGCGGGGGCACAGATACGCAGTATTTT. Translating gives CAIRGTSGGTDTQYF. V usage is TRBV10-3 and J usage is TRBJ2-3, with 13 nucleotides matching TRBD2. The germline V gene has CDR1 ENHRY and CDR2 SYGVKD. Trimming cost V 6 bases and J 1 base; bases outside gene matches: 1. This CDR3 is 15 amino acids long.